Given below is one TCR beta chain in context. Study processing details: Reference gene primer amplification in the assay estimated nucleated cell counts. The data were produced by immunoSEQ multiplex PCR, yet TCRdb's version contains in-frame clones alone and is incomplete. Clonal size and the V and J genes are those of that table, whereas D and trimming came from the DNA. The repertoire has 100,000 to 150,000 clones, roughly 87% of them found once; the top ten carry roughly a quarter. This sample was taken from a study of blood T cell repertoires in COVID-19. Turning to the study itself: Samples representing acute and convalescent COVID-19 were sourced from the United States, Italy and Spain. The cDNA or gDNA used as material had been derived from T cells, B-cell-depleted T cells, or PBMCs.

The CDR3 consists of 14 residues. CDR1 is SGDLS and CDR2 is YYNGEE in the germline V gene. With 6 bases clipped from V and 1 base from J, the junction kept 5 bases outside the gene matches. Sequencing was carried out using peripheral blood. The clonotype was recovered from a woman older than 75 with acute or convalescent COVID-19. The chain joins TRBV9 to TRBJ1-1; 8 bases align to TRBD1. The CDR3 reads CASTRQGTNTEAFF. The DNA for the CDR3 is TGTGCCAGCACCCGACAGGGGACGAACACTGAAGCTTTCTTT. Combining the CDR3 with reference TRBV9 and TRBJ1-1 gives the whole variable domain DSGVTQTPKHLITATGQRVTLRCSPRSGDLSVYWYQQSLDQGLQFLIQYYNGEERAKGNILERFSAQQFPDLHSELNLSSLELGDSALYFCASTRQGTNTEAFFGQGTRLTVV.